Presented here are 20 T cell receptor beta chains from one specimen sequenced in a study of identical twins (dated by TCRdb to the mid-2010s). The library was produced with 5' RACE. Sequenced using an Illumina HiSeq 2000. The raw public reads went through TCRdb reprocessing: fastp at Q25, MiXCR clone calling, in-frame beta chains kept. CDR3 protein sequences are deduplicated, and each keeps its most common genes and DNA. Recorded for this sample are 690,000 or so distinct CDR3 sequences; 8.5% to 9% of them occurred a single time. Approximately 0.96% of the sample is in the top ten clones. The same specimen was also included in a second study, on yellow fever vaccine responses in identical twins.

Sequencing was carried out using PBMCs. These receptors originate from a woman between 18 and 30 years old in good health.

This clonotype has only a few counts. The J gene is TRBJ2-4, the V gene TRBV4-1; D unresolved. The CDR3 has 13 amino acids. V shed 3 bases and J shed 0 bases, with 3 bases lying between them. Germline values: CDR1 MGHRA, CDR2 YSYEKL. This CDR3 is CASSHIAKNIQYF. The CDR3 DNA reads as TGCGCCAGCAGCCATATAGCCAAAAACATTCAGTACTTC.

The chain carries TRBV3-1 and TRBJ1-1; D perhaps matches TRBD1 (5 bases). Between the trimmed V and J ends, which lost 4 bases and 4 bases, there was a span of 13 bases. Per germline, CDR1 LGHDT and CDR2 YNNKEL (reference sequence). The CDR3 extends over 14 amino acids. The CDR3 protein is CASSPWGGGTEAFF. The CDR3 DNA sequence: TGTGCCAGCAGCCCCTGGGGCGGCGGCACTGAAGCTTTCTTT.

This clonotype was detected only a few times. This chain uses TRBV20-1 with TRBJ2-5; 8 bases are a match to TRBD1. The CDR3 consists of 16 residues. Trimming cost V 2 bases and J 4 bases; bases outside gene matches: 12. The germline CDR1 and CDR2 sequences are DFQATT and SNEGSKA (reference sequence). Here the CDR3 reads CSARSAQGGGRETQYF. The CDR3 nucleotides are TGCAGTGCTAGATCGGCACAGGGGGGAGGAAGAGAGACCCAGTACTTC.

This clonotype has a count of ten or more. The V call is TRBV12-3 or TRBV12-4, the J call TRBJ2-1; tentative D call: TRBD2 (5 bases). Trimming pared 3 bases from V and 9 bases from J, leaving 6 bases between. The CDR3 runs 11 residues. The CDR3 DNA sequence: TGTGCCAGCAGTTTGGACTCTGAGCAGTTCTTC. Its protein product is CASSLDSEQFF.

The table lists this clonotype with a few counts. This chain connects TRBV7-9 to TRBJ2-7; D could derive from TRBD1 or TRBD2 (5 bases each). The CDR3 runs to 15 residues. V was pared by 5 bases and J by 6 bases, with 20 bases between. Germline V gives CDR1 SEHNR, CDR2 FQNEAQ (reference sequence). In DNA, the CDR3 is TGTGCCAGCAGCACCACCGGGGCCTCCTTAATCGAGCAGTACTTC. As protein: CASSTTGASLIEQYF.

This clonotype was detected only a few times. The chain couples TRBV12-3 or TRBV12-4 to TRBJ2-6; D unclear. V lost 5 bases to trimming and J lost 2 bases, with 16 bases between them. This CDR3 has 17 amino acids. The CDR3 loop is CASSNPKGRTGANVLTF. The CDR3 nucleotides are TGTGCCAGCAGTAACCCCAAAGGCCGAACTGGGGCCAACGTCCTGACTTTC.

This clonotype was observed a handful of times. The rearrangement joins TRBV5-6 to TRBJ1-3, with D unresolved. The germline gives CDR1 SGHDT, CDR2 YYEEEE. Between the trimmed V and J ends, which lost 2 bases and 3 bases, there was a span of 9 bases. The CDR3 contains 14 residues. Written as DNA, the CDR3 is TGTGCCAGCAGCTTCGGGTTTGGTGGAAACACCATATATTTT. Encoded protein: CASSFGFGGNTIYF.

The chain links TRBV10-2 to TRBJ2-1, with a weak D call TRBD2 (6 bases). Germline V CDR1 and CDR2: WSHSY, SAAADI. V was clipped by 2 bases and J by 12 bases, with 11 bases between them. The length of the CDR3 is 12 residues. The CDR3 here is CASSEGGIGQFF. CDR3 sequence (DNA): TGCGCCAGCAGTGAGGGCGGGATTGGGCAGTTCTTC.

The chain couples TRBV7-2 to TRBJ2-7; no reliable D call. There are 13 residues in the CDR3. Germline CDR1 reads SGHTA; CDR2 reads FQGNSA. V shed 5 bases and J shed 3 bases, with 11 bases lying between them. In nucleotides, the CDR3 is TGTGCCAGCAGCCAAGGACGCGTCTACGAGCAGTACTTC. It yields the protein CASSQGRVYEQYF.

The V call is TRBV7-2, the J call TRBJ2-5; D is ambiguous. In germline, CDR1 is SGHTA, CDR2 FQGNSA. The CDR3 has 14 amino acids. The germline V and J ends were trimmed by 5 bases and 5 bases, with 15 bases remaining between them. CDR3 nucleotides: TGTGCCAGCAGCAGGCCATCGCTGGAGGAGACCCAGTACTTC. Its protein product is CASSRPSLEETQYF.

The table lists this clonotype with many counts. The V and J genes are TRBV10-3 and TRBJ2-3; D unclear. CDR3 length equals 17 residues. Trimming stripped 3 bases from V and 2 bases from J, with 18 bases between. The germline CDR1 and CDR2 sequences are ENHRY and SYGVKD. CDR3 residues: CAISEPEAAFSTDTQYF. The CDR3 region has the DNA TGTGCCATCAGTGAACCTGAGGCGGCCTTCTCCACAGATACGCAGTATTTT.

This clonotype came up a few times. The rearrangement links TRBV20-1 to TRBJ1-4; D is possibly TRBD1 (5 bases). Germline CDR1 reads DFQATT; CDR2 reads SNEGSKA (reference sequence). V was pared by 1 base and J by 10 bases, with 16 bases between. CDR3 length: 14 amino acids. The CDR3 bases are TGCAGTGCTAGAGGGGGGGACGGGGTCGGAAAACTGTTTTTT. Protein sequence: CSARGGDGVGKLFF.

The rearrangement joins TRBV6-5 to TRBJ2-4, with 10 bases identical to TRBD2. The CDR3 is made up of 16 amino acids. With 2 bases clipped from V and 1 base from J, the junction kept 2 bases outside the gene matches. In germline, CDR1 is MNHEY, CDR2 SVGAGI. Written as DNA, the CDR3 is TGTGCCAGCAGTTACGGTAGCGGGAGGGCCAAAAACATTCAGTACTTC. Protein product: CASSYGSGRAKNIQYF.

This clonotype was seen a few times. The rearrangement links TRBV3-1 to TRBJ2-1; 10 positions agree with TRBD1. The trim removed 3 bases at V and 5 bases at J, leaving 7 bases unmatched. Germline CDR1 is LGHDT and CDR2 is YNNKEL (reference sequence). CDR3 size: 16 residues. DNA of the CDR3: TGTGCCAGCAGCCACTCCGGGACAGGGGCCCACAATGAGCAGTTCTTC. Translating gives CASSHSGTGAHNEQFF.

CDR3 nucleotides: TGCAGTGCTAGTTCAGGCGGTCAATACGAGCAGTACTTC. Translation: CSASSGGQYEQYF. The chain couples TRBV20-1 to TRBJ2-7; D ambiguous. The CDR3 is 13 residues long. The V gene lost 3 bases and the J gene lost 4 bases, with 13 bases spanning the gap. Germline V gives CDR1 DFQATT, CDR2 SNEGSKA (reference sequence).

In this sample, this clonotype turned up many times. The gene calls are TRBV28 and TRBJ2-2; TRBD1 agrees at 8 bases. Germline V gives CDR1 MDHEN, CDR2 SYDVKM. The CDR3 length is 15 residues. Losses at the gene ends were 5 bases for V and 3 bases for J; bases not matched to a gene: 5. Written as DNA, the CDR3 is TGTGCCAGCAGTCCAGGACAGGGCCACACCGGGGAGCTGTTTTTT. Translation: CASSPGQGHTGELFF.

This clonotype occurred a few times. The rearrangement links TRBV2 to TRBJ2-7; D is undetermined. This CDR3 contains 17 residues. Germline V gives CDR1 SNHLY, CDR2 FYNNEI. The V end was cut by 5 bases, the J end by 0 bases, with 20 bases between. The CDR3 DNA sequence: TGTGCCAGCAGTCAACCAATAGGATTACAAAACTCCTACGAGCAGTACTTC. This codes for CASSQPIGLQNSYEQYF. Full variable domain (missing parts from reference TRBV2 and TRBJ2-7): EPEVTQTPSHQVTQMGQEVILRCVPISNHLYFYWYRQILGQKVEFLVSFYNNEISEKSEIFDDQFSVERPDGSNFTLKIRSTKLEDSAMYFCASSQPIGLQNSYEQYFGPGTRLTVT.

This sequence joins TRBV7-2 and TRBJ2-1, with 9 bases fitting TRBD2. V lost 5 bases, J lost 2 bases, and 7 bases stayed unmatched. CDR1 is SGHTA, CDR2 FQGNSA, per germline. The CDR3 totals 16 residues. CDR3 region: CASSPDSGGAYNEQFF. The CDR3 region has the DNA TGTGCCAGCAGCCCGGATAGCGGGGGAGCCTACAATGAGCAGTTCTTC.

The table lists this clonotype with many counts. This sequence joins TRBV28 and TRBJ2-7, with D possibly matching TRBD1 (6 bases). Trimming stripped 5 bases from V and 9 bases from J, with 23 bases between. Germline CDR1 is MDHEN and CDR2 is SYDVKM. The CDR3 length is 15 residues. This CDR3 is CASSPPDRTTLGQYF. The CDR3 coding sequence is TGTGCCAGCAGTCCACCTGACAGGACAACCTTGGGGCAGTACTTC.

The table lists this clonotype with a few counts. CDR3: CASSFVAGGSTDTQYF. The CDR3 DNA follows: TGTGCCAGCAGTTTTGTAGCGGGGGGGAGCACAGATACGCAGTATTTT. The rearrangement links TRBV27 to TRBJ2-3, with TRBD2 matching over 11 bases. With V trimmed by 3 bases and J by 0 bases, 2 bases remained unmatched. Germline V CDR1 and CDR2: MNHEY, SMNVEV (reference sequence). The CDR3 is 16 residues long.